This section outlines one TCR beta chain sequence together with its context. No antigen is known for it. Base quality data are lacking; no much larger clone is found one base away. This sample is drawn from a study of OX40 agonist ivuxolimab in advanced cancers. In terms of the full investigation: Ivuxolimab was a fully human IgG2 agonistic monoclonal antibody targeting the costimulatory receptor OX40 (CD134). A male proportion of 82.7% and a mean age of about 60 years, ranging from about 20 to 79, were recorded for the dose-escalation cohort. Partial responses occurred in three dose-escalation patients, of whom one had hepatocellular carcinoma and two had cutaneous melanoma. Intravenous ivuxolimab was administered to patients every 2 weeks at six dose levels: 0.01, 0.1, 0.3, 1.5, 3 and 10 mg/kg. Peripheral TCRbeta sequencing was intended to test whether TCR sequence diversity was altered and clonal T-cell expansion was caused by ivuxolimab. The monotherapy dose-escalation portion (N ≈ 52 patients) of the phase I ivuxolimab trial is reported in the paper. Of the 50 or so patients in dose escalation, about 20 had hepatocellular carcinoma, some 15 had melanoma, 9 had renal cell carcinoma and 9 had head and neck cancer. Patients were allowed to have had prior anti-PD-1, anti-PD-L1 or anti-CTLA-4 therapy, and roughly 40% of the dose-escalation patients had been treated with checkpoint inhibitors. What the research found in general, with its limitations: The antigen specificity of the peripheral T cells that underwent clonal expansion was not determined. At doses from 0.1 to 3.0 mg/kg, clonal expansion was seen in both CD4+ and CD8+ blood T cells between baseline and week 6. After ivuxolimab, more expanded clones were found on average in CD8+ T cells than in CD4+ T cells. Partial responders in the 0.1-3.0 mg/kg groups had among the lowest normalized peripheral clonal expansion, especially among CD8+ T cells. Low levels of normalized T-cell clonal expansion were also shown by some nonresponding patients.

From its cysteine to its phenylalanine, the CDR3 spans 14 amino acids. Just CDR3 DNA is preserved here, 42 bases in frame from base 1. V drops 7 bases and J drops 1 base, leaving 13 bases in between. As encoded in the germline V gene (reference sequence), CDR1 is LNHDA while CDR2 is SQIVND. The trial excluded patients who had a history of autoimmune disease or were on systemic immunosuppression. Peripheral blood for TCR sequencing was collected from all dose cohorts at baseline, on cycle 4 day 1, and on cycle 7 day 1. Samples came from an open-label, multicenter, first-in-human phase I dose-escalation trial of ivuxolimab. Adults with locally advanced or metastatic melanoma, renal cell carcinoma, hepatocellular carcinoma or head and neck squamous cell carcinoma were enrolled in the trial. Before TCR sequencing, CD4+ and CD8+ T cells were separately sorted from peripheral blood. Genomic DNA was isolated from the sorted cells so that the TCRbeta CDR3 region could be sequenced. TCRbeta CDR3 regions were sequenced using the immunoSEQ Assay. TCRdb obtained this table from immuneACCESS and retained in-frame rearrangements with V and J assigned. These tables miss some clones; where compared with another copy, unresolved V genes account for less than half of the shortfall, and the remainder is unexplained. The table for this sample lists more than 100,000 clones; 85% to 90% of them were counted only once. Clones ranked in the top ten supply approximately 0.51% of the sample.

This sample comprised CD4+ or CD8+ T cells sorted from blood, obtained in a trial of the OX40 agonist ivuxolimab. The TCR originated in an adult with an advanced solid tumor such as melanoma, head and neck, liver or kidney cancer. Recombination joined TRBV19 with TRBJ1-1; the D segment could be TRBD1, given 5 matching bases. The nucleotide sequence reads TGTGCCAGTAAGTTCGTGGGGGGGAACACTGAAGCTTTCTTT. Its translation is CASKFVGGNTEAFF.